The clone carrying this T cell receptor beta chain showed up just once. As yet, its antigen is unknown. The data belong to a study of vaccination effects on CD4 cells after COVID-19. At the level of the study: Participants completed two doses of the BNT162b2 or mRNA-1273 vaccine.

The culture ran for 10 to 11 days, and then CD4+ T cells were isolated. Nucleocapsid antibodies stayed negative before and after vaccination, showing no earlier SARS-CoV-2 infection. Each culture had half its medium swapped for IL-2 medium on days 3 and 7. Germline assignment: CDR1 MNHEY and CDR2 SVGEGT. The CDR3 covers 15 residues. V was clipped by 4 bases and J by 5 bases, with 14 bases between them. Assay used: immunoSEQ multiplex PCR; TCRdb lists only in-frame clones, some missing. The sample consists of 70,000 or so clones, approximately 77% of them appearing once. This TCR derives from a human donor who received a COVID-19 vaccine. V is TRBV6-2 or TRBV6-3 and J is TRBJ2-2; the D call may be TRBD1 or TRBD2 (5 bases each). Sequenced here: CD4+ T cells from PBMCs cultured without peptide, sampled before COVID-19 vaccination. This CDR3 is CASSLLGRVTGELFF. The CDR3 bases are TGTGCCAGCAGTTTACTAGGCAGGGTAACCGGGGAGCTGTTTTTT.